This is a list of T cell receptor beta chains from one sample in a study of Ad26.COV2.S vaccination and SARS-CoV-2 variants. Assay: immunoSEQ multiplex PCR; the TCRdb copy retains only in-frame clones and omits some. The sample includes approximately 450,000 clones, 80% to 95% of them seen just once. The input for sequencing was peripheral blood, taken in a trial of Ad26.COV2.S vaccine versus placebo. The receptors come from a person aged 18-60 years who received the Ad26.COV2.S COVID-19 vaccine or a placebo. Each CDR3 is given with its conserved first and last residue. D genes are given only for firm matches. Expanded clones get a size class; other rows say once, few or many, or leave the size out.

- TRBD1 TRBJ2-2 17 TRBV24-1 TGTGCCACCAGTGATCGCCGGGACAGGGTTTCAACCGGGGAGCTGTTTTTT CATSDRRDRVSTGELFF
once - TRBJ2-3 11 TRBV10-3 TGTGCCATCAGTAGTTCAGATACGCAGTATTTT CAISSSDTQYF
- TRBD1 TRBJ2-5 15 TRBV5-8 TGTGCCAGCAGCTTGGGGAAGACAGGGGGAGAGACCCAGTACTTC CASSLGKTGGETQYF
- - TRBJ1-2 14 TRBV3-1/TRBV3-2 TGTGCCAGCAGCCCAAGAGTGGGACAAGACGACTACACCTTC CASSPRVGQDDYTF
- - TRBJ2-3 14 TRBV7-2 TGTGCCAGCAGCTTAGTCCAGCCCAGAGATACGCAGTATTTT CASSLVQPRDTQYF
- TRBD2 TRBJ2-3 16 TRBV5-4 TGTGCCAGCAGCTTCAGGACTAGCGGGAGGGGGGATACGCAGTATTTT CASSFRTSGRGDTQYF
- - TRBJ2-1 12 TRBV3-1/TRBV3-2 TGTGCCAGCAGCGTCCGTTACAATGAGCAGTTCTTC CASSVRYNEQFF
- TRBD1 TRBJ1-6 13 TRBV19 TGTGCCAGTTCCGGGACAGAGAATTCACCCCTCCACTTT CASSGTENSPLHF
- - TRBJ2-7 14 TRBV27 TGTGCCAGCACCGCTAGGGCATCAGCCTACGAGCAGTACTTC CASTARASAYEQYF
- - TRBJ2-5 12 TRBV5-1 TGCGCCAGCAGCCCGGGGAGCGAGACCCAGTACTTC CASSPGSETQYF
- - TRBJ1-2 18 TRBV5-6 TGTGCCAGCAGCTTGGCGGTTTTTTTGGACAGCGAAGACTATGGCTACACCTTC CASSLAVFLDSEDYGYTF
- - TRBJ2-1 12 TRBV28 TGTGCCATCGATGGGTCCTACAATGAGCAGTTCTTC CAIDGSYNEQFF
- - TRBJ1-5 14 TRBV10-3 TGTGCCATCAGTGATTCGGGTAGCAATCAGCCCCAGCATTTT CAISDSGSNQPQHF
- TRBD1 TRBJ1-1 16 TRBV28 TGTGCCAGCAGTTTAGCCGCCAGGACAGGCAAACAAGAAGCTTTCTTT CASSLAARTGKQEAFF
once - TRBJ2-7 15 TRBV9 TGTGCCAGCAGCGTAGGCCCAGGGATTCAATACGAGCAGTACTTC CASSVGPGIQYEQYF
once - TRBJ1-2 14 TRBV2 TGTGCCAGCAGTTCACAGGGTGGGAACTATGGCTACACCTTC CASSSQGGNYGYTF
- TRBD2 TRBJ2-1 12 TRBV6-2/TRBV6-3 TGTGCCAGCAGCCAACTAGCGGTTGAGCAGTTCTTC CASSQLAVEQFF
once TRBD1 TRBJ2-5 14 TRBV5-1 TGCGCCAGCAGTAGCGGGACAGGGGAAGAGACCCAGTACTTC CASSSGTGEETQYF
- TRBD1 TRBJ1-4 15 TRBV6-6 TGTGCCAGCAGTTACAGGGGACAGGGGGGCGAAAAACTGTTTTTT CASSYRGQGGEKLFF
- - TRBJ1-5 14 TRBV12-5 TGTGCTAGTAGAGGAGGCGGAAGCAATCAGCCCCAGCATTTT CASRGGGSNQPQHF
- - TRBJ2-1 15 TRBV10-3 TGTGCCATCAGTCCGGGACTTACGAAGGGCAATGAGCAGTTCTTC CAISPGLTKGNEQFF
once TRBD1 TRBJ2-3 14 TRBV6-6 TGTGCCAGCAGTCCTCGGACAGGGCTGAATACGCAGTATTTT CASSPRTGLNTQYF
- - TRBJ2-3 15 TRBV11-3 TGTGCCAGCAGCTTATCTTCGGGGTACACAGATACGCAGTATTTT CASSLSSGYTDTQYF
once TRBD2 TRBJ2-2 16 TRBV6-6 TGTGCCAGCAGTGGGAGCGGGAGGGCAAACACCGGGGAGCTGTTTTTT CASSGSGRANTGELFF
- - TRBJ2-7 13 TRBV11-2 TGTGCCAGCAGCTTAGGTGGGACCTACGAGCAGTACTTC CASSLGGTYEQYF
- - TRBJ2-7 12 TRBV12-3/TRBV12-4 TGTGCCAGCAGTTTTTCGGCGGGCGAGCAGTACTTC CASSFSAGEQYF
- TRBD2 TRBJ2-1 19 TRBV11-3 TGTGCCAGCAGCCTCGAGAGCTGGGCTTCTGGCGGGAGGTCCAATGAGCAGTTCTTC CASSLESWASGGRSNEQFF
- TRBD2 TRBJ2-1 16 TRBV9 TGTGCCAGCAGCGTGTCCCTAGCGGGAGGGGTTGGCGAGCAGTTCTTC CASSVSLAGGVGEQFF
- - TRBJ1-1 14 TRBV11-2 TGTGCCAGCAGCTTAGGTGGGGTTGGCACTGAAGCTTTCTTT CASSLGGVGTEAFF
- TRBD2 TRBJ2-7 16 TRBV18 TGTGCCAGCTCACCAACTAGCGGGAGAATGTCAGACGAGCAGTACTTC CASSPTSGRMSDEQYF
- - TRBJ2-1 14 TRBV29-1 TGCAGCGTTGAAGTGGCGGTAACCTACAATGAGCAGTTCTTC CSVEVAVTYNEQFF
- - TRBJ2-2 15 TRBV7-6 TGTGCCAGCAGCTTAGTCGGGGGAAACACCGGGGAGCTGTTTTTT CASSLVGGNTGELFF
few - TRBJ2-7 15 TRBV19 TGTGCCAGTAGTACTAACTTTGGGAGCTCCTACGAGCAGTACTTC CASSTNFGSSYEQYF
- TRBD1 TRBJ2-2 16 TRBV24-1 TGTGCCACCAGTGACGTGAGGGGGCTGAACACCGGGGAGCTGTTTTTT CATSDVRGLNTGELFF
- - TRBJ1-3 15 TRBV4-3 TGCGCCAGCAGCCAAGATTTGACGGCAGGAAACACCATATATTTT CASSQDLTAGNTIYF
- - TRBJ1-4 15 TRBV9 TGTGCCAGCAGCCTCTCGCCGGGCAGAAATGAAAAACTGTTTTTT CASSLSPGRNEKLFF
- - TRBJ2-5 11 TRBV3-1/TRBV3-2 TGTGCCAGCAGCCTCCGGGAGACCCAGTACTTC CASSLRETQYF